This TCR beta chain was found in a study of T-cell reconstitution after alpha-beta-depleted transplantation in children. At least ten counts were recorded for this clonotype. A library of TCRbeta sequences, prepared with unique molecular identifiers, was generated. A single record per CDR3 protein comes from TCRdb applying MiXCR to the PCR reads. Counted here are some 640,000 distinct CDR3 sequences, roughly 15% occurring once; the ten biggest clones make up about 1.1%. This CDR3 has 15 residues. V was shortened by 2 bases and J by 5 bases, with 15 bases between the two germline ends. Germline V gene sequence: CDR1 MNHNS, CDR2 SASEGT.

The sequencing used PBMCs from the stem cell graft donor, collected from the stem cell graft. The source of this sequence is a human donor who donated a stem cell graft to a child with acute myeloid leukemia. This sequence joins TRBV6-1 and TRBJ1-1, with D possibly being TRBD1 (5 bases). This CDR3 is CASSERGSVWTEAFF. The CDR3 region has the DNA TGTGCCAGCAGTGAAAGGGGATCGGTTTGGACTGAAGCTTTCTTT.